This TCR beta chain originates from a study of regulatory T cells in long-lasting Graves disease. Overall study findings and caveats: In persistent patients, shared public clonotypes (2,741) outnumbered those in new patients (almost 1,000). Persistent-disease Graves' patients showed less TCR diversity than new cases.

The table lists this clonotype with many counts. What it binds is unknown. Relying on iRepertoire HTBI primers and Arm-PCR of CDR3 regions, the team built TCR beta libraries. TCRdb re-analysed the multiplex PCR reads in MiXCR, keeping a single row per CDR3 protein. The top ten clones hold about 40% of a sample with approximately 300,000 distinct CDR3 sequences, 18% of them seen once. Germline loops: CDR1 SNHLY, CDR2 FYNNEI. The CDR3 is made up of 15 amino acids. J lost 7 bases, V lost 4 bases, and 10 bases had no gene match. Described time point: newly diagnosed GD, antithyroid drugs for less than 3 months. From PBMCs, RNA was extracted and then used to make the TCR library. EDTA tubes held 9 to 10 milliliters of peripheral blood from each patient.

This chain connects TRBV2 to TRBJ1-1; 9 bases line up with TRBD1. This sequence was found in a female donor with Graves disease. Material: peripheral blood mononuclear cells (PBMCs), obtained at new diagnosis, from a patient treated with antithyroid drugs. CDR3 loop: CASSVSGQGLGEAFF. The CDR3 coding sequence is TGTGCCAGCAGTGTATCAGGACAGGGGCTTGGTGAAGCTTTCTTT.